The clone carrying this TCR beta chain was found once. Distinct nucleotide sequences in the sample also encode this CDR3. V lost 4 bases, J lost 2 bases, and 8 bases lay in between. The CDR3 is 13 amino acids. Generated by immunoSEQ multiplex PCR, the TCRdb table keeps only in-frame clones and is missing some. The table records about 120,000 clones, 70% to 90% of them present only once. The entry originates in a study of control samples from healthy donors and cancer patients. Sequenced input: PBMCs. The chain couples TRBV12-3 or TRBV12-4 to TRBJ1-1; D ambiguous. This clonotype was obtained from a woman between 55 and 75 years old with lung cancer. The CDR3 protein is CASSSGLNTEAFF. As DNA, the CDR3 is TGTGCCAGCAGTTCAGGACTCAACACTGAAGCTTTCTTT.